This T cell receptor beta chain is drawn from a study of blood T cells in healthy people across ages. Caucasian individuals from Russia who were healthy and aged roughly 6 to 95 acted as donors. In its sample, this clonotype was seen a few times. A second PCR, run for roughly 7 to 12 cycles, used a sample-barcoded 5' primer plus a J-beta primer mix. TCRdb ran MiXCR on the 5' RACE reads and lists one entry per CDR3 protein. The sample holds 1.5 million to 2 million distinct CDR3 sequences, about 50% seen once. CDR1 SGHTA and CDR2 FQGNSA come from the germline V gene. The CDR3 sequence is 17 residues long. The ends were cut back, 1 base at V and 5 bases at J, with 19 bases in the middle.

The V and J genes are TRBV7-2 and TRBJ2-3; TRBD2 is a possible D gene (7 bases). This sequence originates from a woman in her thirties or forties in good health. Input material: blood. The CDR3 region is CASSLEGGGFGGDTQYF. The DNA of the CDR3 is TGTGCCAGCAGCTTAGAGGGGGGGGGATTTGGGGGAGATACGCAGTATTTT.